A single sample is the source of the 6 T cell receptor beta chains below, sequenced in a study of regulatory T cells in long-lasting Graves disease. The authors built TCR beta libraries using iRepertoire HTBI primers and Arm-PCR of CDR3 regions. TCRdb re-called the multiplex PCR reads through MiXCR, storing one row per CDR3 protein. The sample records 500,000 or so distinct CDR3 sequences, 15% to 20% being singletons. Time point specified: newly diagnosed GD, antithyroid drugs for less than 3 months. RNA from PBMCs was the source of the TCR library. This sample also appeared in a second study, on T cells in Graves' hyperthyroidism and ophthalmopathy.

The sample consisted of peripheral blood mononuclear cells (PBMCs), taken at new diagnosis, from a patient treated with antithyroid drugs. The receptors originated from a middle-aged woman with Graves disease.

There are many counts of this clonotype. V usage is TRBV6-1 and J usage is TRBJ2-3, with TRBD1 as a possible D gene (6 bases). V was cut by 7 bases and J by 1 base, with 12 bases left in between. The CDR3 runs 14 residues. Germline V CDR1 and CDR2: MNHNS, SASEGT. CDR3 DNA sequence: TGTGCCAGCAAACGGGACACGGGCACAGATACGCAGTATTTT. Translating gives CASKRDTGTDTQYF.

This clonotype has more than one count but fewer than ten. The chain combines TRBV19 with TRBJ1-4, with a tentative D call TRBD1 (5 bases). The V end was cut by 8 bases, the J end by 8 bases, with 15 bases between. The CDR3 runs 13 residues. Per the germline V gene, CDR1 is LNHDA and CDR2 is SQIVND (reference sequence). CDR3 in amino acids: CASRAGPNEKLFF. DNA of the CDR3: TGTGCCAGTCGGGCAGGGCCGAACGAAAAACTGTTTTTT.

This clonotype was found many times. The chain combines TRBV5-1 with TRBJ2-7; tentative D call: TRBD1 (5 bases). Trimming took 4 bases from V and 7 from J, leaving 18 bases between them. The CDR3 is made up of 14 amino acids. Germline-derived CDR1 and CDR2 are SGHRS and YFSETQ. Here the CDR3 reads CASSPYSGMGEQYF. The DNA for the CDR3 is TGCGCCAGCAGCCCCTACTCAGGGATGGGGGAGCAGTACTTC.

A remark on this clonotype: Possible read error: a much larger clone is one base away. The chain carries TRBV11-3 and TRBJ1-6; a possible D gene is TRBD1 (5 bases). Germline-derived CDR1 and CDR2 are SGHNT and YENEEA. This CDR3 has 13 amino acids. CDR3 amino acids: CAGSGGVNSPLHF. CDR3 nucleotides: TGTGCCGGCAGTGGGGGTGTTAATTCACCCCTCCACTTT. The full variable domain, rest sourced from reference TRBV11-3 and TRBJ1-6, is EAGVVQSPRYKIIEKKQPVAFWCNPISGHNTLYWYLQNLGQGPELLIRYENEEAVDDSQLPKDRFSAERLKGVDSTLKIQPAELGDSAVYLCAGSGGVNSPLHFGNGTRLTVT.

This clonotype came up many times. The chain's CDR3 is CASSFNRGGQETQYF. CDR3 in DNA: TGTGCCAGCAGTTTTAACAGAGGTGGCCAAGAGACCCAGTACTTC. The V and J genes are TRBV12-3 or TRBV12-4 and TRBJ2-5; D unclear. V lost 3 bases and J lost 1, with 12 bases in between. This CDR3 has 15 residues.

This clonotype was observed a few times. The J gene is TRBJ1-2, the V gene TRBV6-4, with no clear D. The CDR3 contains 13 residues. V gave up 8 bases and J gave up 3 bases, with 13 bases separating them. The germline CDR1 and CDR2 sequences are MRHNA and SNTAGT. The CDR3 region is CASALGEHYGYTF. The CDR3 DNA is TGTGCCAGCGCTCTCGGGGAACACTATGGCTACACCTTC.